Shown below are 9 T cell receptor beta chains from a single sample sequenced in a study of early T cells in non-severe SARS-CoV-2 infection (dated by TCRdb to the early 2020s). Library preparation used 5' RACE. Sequencing was performed on a NextSeq 500. TCRdb reran the public reads through fastp at Q25 and MiXCR, keeping productive beta chains. Rows matching on CDR3 protein sequence are summarized as one entry with the most common DNA and genes. In all, the sample holds around 44,000 distinct CDR3 sequences, and around 9.1% of those were seen once. Of the sample, 8% to 10% is held by the ten largest clones. Specimen: whole blood. The receptors come from an adult who was a healthcare worker with PCR-confirmed SARS-CoV-2 infection or an uninfected control (not recorded which).

This clonotype showed up just a few times. The gene calls are TRBV18 and TRBJ2-1, with D unresolved. V lost 1 base and J lost 8, with 6 bases in between. Germline values: CDR1 KGHSH, CDR2 LQKENI. The CDR3 has 12 residues. Here the CDR3 reads CASSPQGYEQFF. CDR3 DNA sequence: TGTGCCAGCTCACCACAAGGTTATGAGCAGTTCTTC.

This clonotype was recorded many times. The genes are TRBV5-4 and TRBJ2-3; D possibly corresponds to TRBD2 (6 bases). Between the trimmed V and J ends, which lost 3 bases and 1 base, there was a span of 15 bases. This CDR3 contains 16 residues. Germline CDR1 SGHNT, CDR2 YYREEE (reference sequence). This chain's CDR3 is CASSSGGMAGTDTQYF. The CDR3 DNA is TGTGCCAGCAGCTCGGGCGGGATGGCCGGCACAGATACGCAGTATTTT.

This clonotype has a handful of counts. The V gene is TRBV6-5, the J gene TRBJ1-2; weak D call: TRBD1 (5 bases). V was shortened by 6 bases and J by 4 bases, with 15 bases between the two germline ends. This CDR3 contains 14 residues. The germline gives CDR1 MNHEY, CDR2 SVGAGI. CDR3: CASRFGTDSYGYTF. CDR3 DNA: TGTGCCAGCAGATTCGGGACCGACTCCTATGGCTACACCTTC.

This clonotype was detected many times. The chain carries TRBV6-6 and TRBJ2-7, with 11 bases aligning to TRBD2. Germline CDR1 is MNHNY and CDR2 is SVGAGI (reference sequence). The CDR3 loop spans 14 amino acids. V dropped 2 bases and J dropped 5; count of bases not matched to a gene: 2. The CDR3 DNA follows: TGTGCCAGCAGTTACACTAGCGGGAGCGACGAGCAGTACTTC. Translation gives CASSYTSGSDEQYF.

This clonotype was seen repeatedly, ten times or more. The chain couples TRBV7-9 to TRBJ2-2; TRBD1 agrees at 8 bases. In germline, CDR1 is SEHNR, CDR2 FQNEAQ (reference sequence). The CDR3 is 17 amino acids. The J segment lost 1 base and the V segment lost 1 base, leaving 5 bases of the junction unmatched. CDR3 loop: CASSLERDRRNTGELFF. The CDR3 DNA reads TGTGCCAGCAGCTTAGAAAGGGACAGGCGGAACACCGGGGAGCTGTTTTTT.

The CDR3 protein is CASNLGGIDGYTF. In DNA, the CDR3 is TGTGCCAGCAACCTAGGGGGGATAGATGGCTACACCTTC. The chain employs TRBV12-3 or TRBV12-4 and TRBJ1-2, with D possibly matching TRBD1 (6 bases). The CDR3 sequence is 13 residues long. Trimming took off 7 bases at V and 6 bases at J, with 15 bases between the two ends.

This clonotype was detected ten times or more. This chain links TRBV20-1 with TRBJ1-2; 8 bases align to TRBD1. The CDR3 has 16 residues. Per germline, CDR1 DFQATT and CDR2 SNEGSKA (reference sequence). V trimming: 0 bases; J trimming: 8 bases; junction bases outside the gene matches: 14. In DNA form, the CDR3 reads TGCAGTGCTAGAGATTGGAGACGCGGGACAGGCGACGGCTACACCTTC. It codes for CSARDWRRGTGDGYTF.

This clonotype was counted many times. V is TRBV27 and J is TRBJ1-2; 11 nucleotides agree with TRBD1. The CDR3 runs to 14 residues. The J segment lost 8 bases and the V segment lost 6 bases, leaving 8 bases of the junction unmatched. From germline, CDR1 is MNHEY and CDR2 SMNVEV (reference sequence). The CDR3 bases are TGTGCCAGCAGCCTGGACAGGGGGCATGGGGGCTACACCTTC. Protein: CASSLDRGHGGYTF.

This clonotype showed up just a few times. The chain employs TRBV4-2 and TRBJ1-2; no reliable D call. Germline-derived CDR1 and CDR2 are LGHNA and YNFKEQ. Trimming shortened V by 3 bases and J by 4 bases, and 15 bases separated the two germline ends. The CDR3 runs to 15 residues. The CDR3 is CASSQIGEKGYGYTF. CDR3 sequence (DNA): TGTGCCAGCAGCCAGATCGGGGAAAAAGGCTATGGCTACACCTTC.